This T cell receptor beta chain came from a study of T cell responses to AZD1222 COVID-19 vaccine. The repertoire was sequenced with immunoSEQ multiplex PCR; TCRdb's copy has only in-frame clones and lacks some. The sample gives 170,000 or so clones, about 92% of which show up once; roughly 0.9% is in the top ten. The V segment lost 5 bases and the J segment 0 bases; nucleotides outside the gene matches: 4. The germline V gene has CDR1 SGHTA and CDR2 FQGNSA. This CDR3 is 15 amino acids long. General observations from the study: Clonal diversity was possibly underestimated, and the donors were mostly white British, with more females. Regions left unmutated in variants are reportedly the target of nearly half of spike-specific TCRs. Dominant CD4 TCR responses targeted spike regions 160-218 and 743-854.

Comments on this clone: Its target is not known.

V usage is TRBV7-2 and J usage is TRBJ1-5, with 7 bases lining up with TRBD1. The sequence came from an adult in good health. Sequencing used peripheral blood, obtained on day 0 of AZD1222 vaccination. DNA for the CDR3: TGTGCCAGCAGCCCGACAGGGACTAGCAATCAGCCCCAGCATTTT. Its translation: CASSPTGTSNQPQHF. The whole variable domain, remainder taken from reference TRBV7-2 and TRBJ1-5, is GAGVSQSPSNKVTEKGKDVELRCDPISGHTALYWYRQSLGQGLEFLIYFQGNSAPDKSGLPSDRFSAERTGGSVSTLTIQRTQQEDSAVYLCASSPTGTSNQPQHFGDGTRLSIL.